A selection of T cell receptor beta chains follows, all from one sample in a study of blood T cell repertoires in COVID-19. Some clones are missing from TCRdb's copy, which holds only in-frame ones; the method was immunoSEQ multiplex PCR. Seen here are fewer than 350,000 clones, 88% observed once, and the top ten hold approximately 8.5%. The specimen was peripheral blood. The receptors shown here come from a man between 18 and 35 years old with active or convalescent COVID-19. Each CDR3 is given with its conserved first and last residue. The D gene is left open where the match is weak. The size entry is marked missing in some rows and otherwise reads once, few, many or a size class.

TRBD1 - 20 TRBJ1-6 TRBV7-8 CASSLALGDRASSYNSPLHF TGTGCCAGCAGCTTAGCGTTAGGGGACAGGGCGAGCTCCTATAATTCACCCCTCCACTTT
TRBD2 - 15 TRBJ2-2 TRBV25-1 CASSSTSGDTGELFF TGTGCCAGCAGTAGTACTAGCGGGGACACCGGGGAGCTGTTTTTT
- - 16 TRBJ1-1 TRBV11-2 CASSSLPRGENTEAFF TGTGCCAGCAGCTCACTACCCAGGGGCGAGAACACTGAAGCTTTCTTT
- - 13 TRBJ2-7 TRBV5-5 CASSSVSDYEQYF TGTGCCAGCAGCTCTGTCAGTGACTACGAGCAGTACTTC
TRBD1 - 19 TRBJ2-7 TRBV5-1 CASSSDATKVQGAAYEQYF TGCGCCAGCAGCTCCGACGCGACTAAAGTACAGGGGGCGGCCTACGAGCAGTACTTC
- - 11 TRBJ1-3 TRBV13 CASSPGQGIFF TGTGCCAGCAGCCCCGGGCAGGGAATTTTCTTT
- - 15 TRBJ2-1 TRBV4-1 CASSQVAGAYNEQFF TGCGCCAGCAGCCAAGTCGCAGGGGCGTACAATGAGCAGTTCTTC
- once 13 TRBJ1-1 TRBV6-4 CASSDFITGVAFF TGTGCCAGCAGTGACTTTATTACGGGGGTTGCTTTCTTT
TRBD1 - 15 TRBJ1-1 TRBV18 CASSQRTGGNTEAFF TGTGCCAGCTCCCAGAGGACAGGGGGGAACACTGAAGCTTTCTTT
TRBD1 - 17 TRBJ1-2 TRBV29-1 CSARSSPGQGANYGYTF TGCAGCGCCCGATCGTCCCCGGGACAGGGGGCAAACTATGGCTACACCTTC
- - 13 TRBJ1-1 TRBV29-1 CSGTGHLNTEAFF TGCAGCGGTACGGGACATCTGAACACTGAAGCTTTCTTT
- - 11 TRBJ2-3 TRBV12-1 CASRDRDAQYF TGTGCCAGCAGGGACAGGGACGCGCAATATTTT
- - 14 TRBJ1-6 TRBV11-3 CASSRGGVNSPLHF TGTGCCAGCAGCCGCGGAGGAGTAAATTCACCCCTCCACTTT
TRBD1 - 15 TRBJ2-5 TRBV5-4 CASSLWVTGQETQYF TGTGCCAGCAGCTTGTGGGTGACAGGGCAAGAGACCCAGTACTTC
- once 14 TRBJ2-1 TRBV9 CASSLRTDYNEQFF TGTGCCAGCAGCTTACGGACAGACTACAATGAGCAGTTCTTC
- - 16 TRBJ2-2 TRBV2 CASRSNSGLNTGELFF TGTGCCAGCAGATCGAACAGCGGATTGAACACCGGGGAGCTGTTTTTT
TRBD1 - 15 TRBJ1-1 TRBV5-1 CASGPGTGTSTEAFF TGCGCCAGCGGTCCCGGGACAGGAACCTCAACTGAAGCTTTCTTT
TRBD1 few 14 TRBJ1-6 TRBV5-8 CASSSTGRVSPLHF TGTGCCAGCAGCTCGACAGGGAGAGTGTCACCCCTCCACTTT
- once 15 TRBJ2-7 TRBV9 CASSVEQGPTYEQYF TGTGCCAGCAGCGTAGAGCAGGGCCCAACCTACGAGCAGTACTTC
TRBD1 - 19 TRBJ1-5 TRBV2 CASRGPPPPGQVFNQPQHF TGTGCCAGCAGGGGACCACCACCACCGGGACAGGTTTTCAATCAGCCCCAGCATTTT
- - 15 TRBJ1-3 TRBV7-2 CASSPKQHSGNTIYF TGTGCCAGCAGCCCGAAACAGCACTCTGGAAACACCATATATTTT
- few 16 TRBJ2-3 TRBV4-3 CASSQDLGRETDTQYF TGCGCCAGCAGCCAAGATTTGGGCAGGGAAACAGATACGCAGTATTTT
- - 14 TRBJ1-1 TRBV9 CASSVVQGGTEAFF TGTGCCAGCAGCGTAGTTCAGGGAGGGACTGAAGCTTTCTTT
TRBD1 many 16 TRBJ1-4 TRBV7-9 CASSPTGTELNEKLFF TGTGCCAGCAGCCCTACCGGGACAGAACTTAATGAAAAACTGTTTTTT
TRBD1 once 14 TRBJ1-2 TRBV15 CATSGDRGDYGYTF TGTGCCACCAGCGGGGACAGGGGGGACTATGGCTACACCTTC
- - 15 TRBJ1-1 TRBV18 CASSPQGRLNTEAFF TGTGCCAGCTCACCCCAGGGGCGCTTGAACACTGAAGCTTTCTTT
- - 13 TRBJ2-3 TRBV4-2 CASRDRQRDTQYF TGTGCCAGCAGAGACAGGCAGAGGGATACGCAGTATTTT
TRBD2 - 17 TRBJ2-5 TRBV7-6 CASSLEGLAGGQETQYF TGTGCCAGCAGCTTAGAGGGACTAGCGGGGGGGCAGGAGACCCAGTACTTC
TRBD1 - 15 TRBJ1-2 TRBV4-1 CASSQGTGLGYGYTF TGCGCCAGCAGCCAAGGGACAGGGTTGGGCTATGGCTACACCTTC
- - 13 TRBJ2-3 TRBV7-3 CASSVRGTDTQYF TGTGCCAGCAGCGTCCGCGGCACAGATACGCAGTATTTT
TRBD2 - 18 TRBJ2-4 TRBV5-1 CASSLGLAGGTGTNIQYF TGCGCCAGCAGCTTGGGTCTAGCGGGGGGAACAGGAACAAACATTCAGTACTTC
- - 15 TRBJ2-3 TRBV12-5 CASGLGESSTDTQYF TGTGCTAGTGGTTTGGGGGAGAGCAGCACAGATACGCAGTATTTT
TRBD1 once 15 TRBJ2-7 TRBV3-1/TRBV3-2 CASSPELQGFYEQYF TGTGCCAGCAGCCCGGAGTTACAGGGGTTCTACGAGCAGTACTTC
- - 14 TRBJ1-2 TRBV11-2 CASSLGSQGLGYTF TGTGCCAGCAGCTTAGGAAGCCAGGGGTTGGGCTACACCTTC
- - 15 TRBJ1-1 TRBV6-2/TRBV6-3 CASSPYLQGSTEAFF TGTGCCAGCAGCCCTTACCTACAGGGCTCCACTGAAGCTTTCTTT
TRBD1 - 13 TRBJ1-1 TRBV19 CASEGQLNTEAFF TGTGCCAGTGAGGGACAGTTGAACACTGAAGCTTTCTTT
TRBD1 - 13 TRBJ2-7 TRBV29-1 CSVGQGILYEQYF TGCAGCGTGGGACAGGGAATTCTCTACGAGCAGTACTTC
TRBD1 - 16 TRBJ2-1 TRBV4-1 CASSHPGQKNYNEQFF TGCGCCAGCAGCCATCCGGGACAGAAGAACTACAATGAGCAGTTCTTC
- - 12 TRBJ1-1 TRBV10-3 CAISHRATEAFF TGTGCCATCAGCCACAGGGCCACTGAAGCTTTCTTT
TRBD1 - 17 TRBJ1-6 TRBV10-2 CASSDQDRGYGNSPLHF TGCGCCAGCAGTGATCAGGACAGGGGGTATGGTAATTCACCCCTCCACTTT
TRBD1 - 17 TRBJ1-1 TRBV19 CASSIYRGQGMNTEAFF TGTGCCAGTAGTATTTACAGGGGGCAAGGGATGAACACTGAAGCTTTCTTT
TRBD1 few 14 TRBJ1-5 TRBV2 CASRGTGANQPQHF TGTGCCAGCAGGGGCACAGGGGCCAATCAGCCCCAGCATTTT
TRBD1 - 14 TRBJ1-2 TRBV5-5 CASSSGGSNYGYTF TGTGCCAGCAGCTCAGGGGGCTCTAACTATGGCTACACCTTC
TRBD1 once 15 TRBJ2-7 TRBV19 CASSLGTGEYHEQYF TGTGCCAGTAGTCTCGGGACAGGGGAGTACCACGAGCAGTACTTC
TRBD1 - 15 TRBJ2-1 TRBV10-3 CAISTGQTGVNEQFF TGTGCCATCAGCACAGGCCAAACAGGGGTGAATGAGCAGTTCTTC
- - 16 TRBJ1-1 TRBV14 CASSQLLNRGHTEAFF TGTGCCAGCAGCCAACTCCTAAATAGGGGCCACACTGAAGCTTTCTTT
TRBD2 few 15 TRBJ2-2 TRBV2 CASRAGLAGTGELFF TGTGCCAGCAGGGCTGGACTAGCGGGCACCGGGGAGCTGTTTTTT
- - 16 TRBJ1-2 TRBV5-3 CARSLGDSAKGYGYTF TGTGCCAGAAGCTTGGGAGACAGCGCTAAGGGCTATGGCTACACCTTC
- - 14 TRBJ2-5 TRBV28 CASSLPVYQETQYF TGTGCCAGCAGTTTACCAGTGTACCAAGAGACCCAGTACTTC
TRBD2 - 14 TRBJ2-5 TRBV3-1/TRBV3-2 CASRRGGAAETQYF TGTGCCAGCAGACGCGGGGGGGCGGCAGAGACCCAGTACTTC
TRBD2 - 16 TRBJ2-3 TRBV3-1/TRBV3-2 CASSQGNAGGPDTQYF TGTGCCAGCAGCCAAGGGAACGCGGGGGGCCCAGATACGCAGTATTTT
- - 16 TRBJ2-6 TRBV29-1 CSVEVADSSGANVLTF TGCAGCGTTGAAGTGGCAGACAGCTCTGGGGCCAACGTCCTGACTTTC
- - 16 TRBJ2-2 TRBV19 CASSIERTEPTGELFF TGTGCCAGTAGTATAGAAAGGACAGAACCCACCGGGGAGCTGTTTTTT
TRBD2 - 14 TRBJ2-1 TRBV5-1 CASSWRGGSYEQFF TGCGCCAGCAGCTGGCGGGGGGGCTCCTATGAGCAGTTCTTC
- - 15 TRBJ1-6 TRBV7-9 CASSFTGYYNSPLHF TGTGCCAGCAGCTTTACAGGGTACTATAATTCACCCCTCCACTTT
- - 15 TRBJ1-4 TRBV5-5 CASSKDSATNEKLFF TGTGCCAGCAGCAAGGACAGTGCAACTAATGAAAAACTGTTTTTT
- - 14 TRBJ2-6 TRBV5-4 CASRTQGSPHVLTF TGTGCCAGTAGAACACAGGGATCCCCTCACGTCCTGACTTTC
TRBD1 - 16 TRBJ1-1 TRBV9 CASSVLGQGSNTEAFF TGTGCCAGCAGCGTCTTAGGACAGGGGTCGAACACTGAAGCTTTCTTT